One T cell receptor (beta chain) is described in this entry. Its antigen is as yet unknown. The sample comes from a study of cytomegalovirus exposure and HLA in healthy donors. On the study more broadly: Unique TCRs from HLA-typed donors, roughly 87 million of them, were held in an early data release. The study, taken as a whole, reports: Within the data, a cluster of highly shared sequence variants was likely a sequencing artifact. In a later analysis, TCR beta V- and J-gene trimming showed a link to a missense DCLRE1C variant. Within an earlier analysis, most TCR beta V segments proved productive either about 87% or about 30% of the time.

The PCR ran on 60 Vbeta and 13 Jbeta primers. Sequencing used immunoSEQ multiplex PCR; TCRdb keeps in-frame clones, though not all of them. This table holds 80,000 or so clones, 72% found once. Germline V gene sequence: CDR1 SEHNR, CDR2 FQNEAQ (reference sequence). The V and J ends lost 5 bases and 7 bases, in that order; junction bases with no gene match: 8. The CDR3 is 15 residues long. This receptor was identified in a man aged 60 to 75 in good health and CMV-seropositive. Sequencing was done on a sample of PBMCs. The chain has TRBV7-9 and TRBJ2-5; TRBD2 agrees at 12 bases. This chain's CDR3 is CASSPSGGGPLTQYF. Written as DNA, the CDR3 is TGTGCCAGCAGCCCTAGCGGGGGGGGGCCTTTGACCCAGTACTTC.